This TCR beta chain derives from a study of blood T cell repertoires in COVID-19. This CDR3 has 13 residues. Trimming removed 6 bases at V and 0 bases at J, with 8 bases between. CDR1 is SGHTA and CDR2 is FQGNSA in the germline V gene. Generated by immunoSEQ multiplex PCR, the TCRdb table keeps only in-frame clones and is missing some. The sample has 190,000 or so clones, about nine tenths seen once; the top ten hold roughly 6.7%. The chain is built from TRBV7-2 and TRBJ1-1; D ambiguous. The receptor comes from a man between 40 and 49 years old with acute or convalescent COVID-19. Input material: peripheral blood. The CDR3 loop is CASSPTMNTEAFF. The DNA of the CDR3 is TGTGCCAGCAGTCCTACGATGAACACTGAAGCTTTCTTT.